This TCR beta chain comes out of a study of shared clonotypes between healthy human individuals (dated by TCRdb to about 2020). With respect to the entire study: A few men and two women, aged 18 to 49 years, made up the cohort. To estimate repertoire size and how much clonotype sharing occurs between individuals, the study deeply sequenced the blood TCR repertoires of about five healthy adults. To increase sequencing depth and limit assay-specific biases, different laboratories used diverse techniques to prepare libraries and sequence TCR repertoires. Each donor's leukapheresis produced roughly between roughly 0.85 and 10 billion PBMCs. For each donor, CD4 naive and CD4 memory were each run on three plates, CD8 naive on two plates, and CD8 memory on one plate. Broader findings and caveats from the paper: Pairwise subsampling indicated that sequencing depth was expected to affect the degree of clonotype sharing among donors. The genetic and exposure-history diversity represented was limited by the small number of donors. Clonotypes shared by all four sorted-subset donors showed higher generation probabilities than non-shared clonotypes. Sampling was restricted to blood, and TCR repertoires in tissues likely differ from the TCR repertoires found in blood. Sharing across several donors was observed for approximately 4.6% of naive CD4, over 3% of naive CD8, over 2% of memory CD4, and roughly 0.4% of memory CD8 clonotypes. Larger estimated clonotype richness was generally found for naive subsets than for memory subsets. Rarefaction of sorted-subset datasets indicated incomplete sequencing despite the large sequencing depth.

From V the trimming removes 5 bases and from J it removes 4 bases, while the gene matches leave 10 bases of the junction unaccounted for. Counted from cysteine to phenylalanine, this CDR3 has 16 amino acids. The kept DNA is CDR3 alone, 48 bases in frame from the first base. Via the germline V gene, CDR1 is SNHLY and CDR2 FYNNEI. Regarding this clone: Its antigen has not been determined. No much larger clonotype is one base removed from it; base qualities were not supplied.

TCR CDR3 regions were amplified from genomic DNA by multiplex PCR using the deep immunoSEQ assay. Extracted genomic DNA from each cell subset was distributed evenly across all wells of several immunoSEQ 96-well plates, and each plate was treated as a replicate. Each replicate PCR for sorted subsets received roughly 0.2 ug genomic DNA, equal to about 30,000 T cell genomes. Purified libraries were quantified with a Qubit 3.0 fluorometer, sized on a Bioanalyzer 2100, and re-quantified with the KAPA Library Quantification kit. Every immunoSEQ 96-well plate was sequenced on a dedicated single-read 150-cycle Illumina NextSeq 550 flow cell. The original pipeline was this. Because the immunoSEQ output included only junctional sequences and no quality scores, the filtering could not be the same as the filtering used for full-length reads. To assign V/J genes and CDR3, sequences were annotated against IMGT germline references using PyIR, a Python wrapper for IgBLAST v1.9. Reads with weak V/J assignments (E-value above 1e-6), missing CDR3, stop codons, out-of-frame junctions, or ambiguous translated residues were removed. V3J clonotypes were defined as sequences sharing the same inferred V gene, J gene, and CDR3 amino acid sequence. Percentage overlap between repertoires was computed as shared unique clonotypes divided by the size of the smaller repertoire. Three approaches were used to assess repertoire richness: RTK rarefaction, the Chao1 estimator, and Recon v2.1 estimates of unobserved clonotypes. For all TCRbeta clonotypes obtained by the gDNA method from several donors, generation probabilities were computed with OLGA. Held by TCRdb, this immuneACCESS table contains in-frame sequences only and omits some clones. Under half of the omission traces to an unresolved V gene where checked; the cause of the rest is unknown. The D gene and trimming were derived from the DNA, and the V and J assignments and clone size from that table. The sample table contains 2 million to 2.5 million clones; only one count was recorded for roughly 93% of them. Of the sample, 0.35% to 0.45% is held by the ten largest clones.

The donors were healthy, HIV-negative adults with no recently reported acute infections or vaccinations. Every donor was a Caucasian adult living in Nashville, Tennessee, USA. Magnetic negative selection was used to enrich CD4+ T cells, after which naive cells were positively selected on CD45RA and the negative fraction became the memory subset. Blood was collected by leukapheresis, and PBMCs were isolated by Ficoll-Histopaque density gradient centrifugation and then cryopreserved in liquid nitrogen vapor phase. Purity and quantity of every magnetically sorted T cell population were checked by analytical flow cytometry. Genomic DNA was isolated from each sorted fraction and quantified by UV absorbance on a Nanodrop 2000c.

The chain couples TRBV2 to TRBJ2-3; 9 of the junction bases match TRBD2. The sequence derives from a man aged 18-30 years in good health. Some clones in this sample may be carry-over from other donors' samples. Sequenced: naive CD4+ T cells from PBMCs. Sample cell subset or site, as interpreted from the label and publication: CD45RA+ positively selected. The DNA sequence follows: TGTGCCAGCAGTCAGGGAGCGGGAGGTACGGCAGATACGCAGTATTTT. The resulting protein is CASSQGAGGTADTQYF. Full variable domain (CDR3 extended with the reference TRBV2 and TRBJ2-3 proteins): EPEVTQTPSHQVTQMGQEVILRCVPISNHLYFYWYRQILGQKVEFLVSFYNNEISEKSEIFDDQFSVERPDGSNFTLKIRSTKLEDSAMYFCASSQGAGGTADTQYFGPGTRLTVL.